This TCR beta chain is drawn from a study of T-cell reconstitution after alpha-beta-depleted transplantation in children. The germline V gene encodes CDR1 SGHVS and CDR2 FQNEAQ. Deletions cut 1 base from V and 3 bases from J, with 7 bases between. The CDR3 length is 13 residues. This clonotype occurred many times. The TCRbeta library was prepared with unique molecular identifiers. Each CDR3 protein is one row after TCRdb ran MiXCR on the PCR reads. The sample shows around 400,000 distinct CDR3 sequences, roughly a tenth of them seen only once. The V gene is TRBV7-8, the J gene TRBJ2-7; D gene ambiguous. The sequence came from a human donor who donated a stem cell graft to a child with acute myeloid leukemia. The sample was PBMCs from the stem cell graft donor, taken from the stem cell graft. The CDR3 nucleotides are TGTGCCAGCAGCTTAGGCGAGTTCTACGAGCAGTACTTC. Encoded protein: CASSLGEFYEQYF.